Listed below are T cell receptor beta chains from one sample, sequenced in a study of technical replicates of blood from a few donors. Generated by immunoSEQ multiplex PCR, the TCRdb table keeps only in-frame clones and is missing some. The sample lists tens of thousands of clones, 92% seen once, with around 4% in the top ten. Sequenced material: PBMCs. The receptors here all came from a human donor in good health. Some clones in this sample may be carry-over from other donors' samples. Both conserved end residues are part of each CDR3.

TRBV19 | 16 | CASSSASGRGADTQYF
TRBV6-5 | 14 | CASSPTGDGNTIYF
TRBV30 | 12 | CAWSVLTGIQYF
TRBV27 | 14 | CASSLAGGLAEAFF
TRBV30 | 11 | CAWSGSYEQYF
TRBV5-1 | 14 | CASSLGQGGYEQYF
TRBV11-1 | 17 | CASSLGQFHSGANVLTF
TRBV4-3 | 16 | CASSQDAVGGSYEQYF
TRBV27 | 13 | CASSFGVGTEAFF
TRBV10-3 | 17 | CAISPRTSGTGTDTQYF
TRBV29-1 | 11 | CSVAGWNEQFF
TRBV7-9 | 16 | CASSLFVGPARNTQYF
TRBV5-4 | 15 | CASSRGQESSYEQYF
TRBV27 | 13 | CASRWQGTDTQYF
TRBV7-9 | 15 | CASSIGTGDPSTQYF
TRBV7-8 | 17 | CASSLEWGLRANTEAFF
TRBV5-6 | 14 | CASGSWRITGELFF
TRBV7-2 | 16 | CASSLEGAGGVETQYF
TRBV5-6 | 14 | CASSFRGFRDEQYF
TRBV9 | 18 | CASSVANLAGGPGNEQFF
TRBV4-2 | 15 | CASSQETGGGETQYF